One sample yielded the 27 T cell receptor beta chains listed below, sequenced in a study of blood T cell repertoires in COVID-19. Only in-frame clones appear in the TCRdb table, and some are missing; sequencing was by immunoSEQ multiplex PCR. The sample lists some 160,000 clones, approximately 80% occurring once. The specimen was peripheral blood. These receptors were taken from a woman over 75 with COVID-19, enrolled during active disease.

The chain joins TRBV18 to TRBJ1-3; D call uncertain. The germline gives CDR1 KGHSH, CDR2 LQKENI. The CDR3 is 16 amino acids. Trimming took 0 bases from V and 0 from J, leaving 9 bases between them. This CDR3 is CASSPPTVFSGNTIYF. The CDR3 nucleotides read TGTGCCAGCTCACCACCTACAGTGTTCTCTGGAAACACCATATATTTT. The whole variable domain, filled in from reference TRBV18 and TRBJ1-3, reads NAGVMQNPRHLVRRRGQEARLRCSPMKGHSHVYWYRQLPEEGLKFMVYLQKENIIDESGMPKERFSAEFPKEGPSILRIQQVVRGDSAAYFCASSPPTVFSGNTIYFGEGSWLTVV.

The chain employs TRBV9 and TRBJ1-2; a possible D gene is TRBD1 (6 bases). The V gene's germline CDR1 is SGDLS and CDR2 YYNGEE. The CDR3 is 14 residues long. V dropped 6 bases and J dropped 2 bases, with 14 bases sitting between them. The CDR3 spells CASTYRVGNYGYTF. For the CDR3, the DNA is TGTGCCAGCACCTACAGGGTAGGGAACTATGGCTACACCTTC.

The chain has TRBV28 and TRBJ1-6; D might be TRBD1 (6 bases). This CDR3 contains 13 residues. CDR1 is MDHEN, CDR2 SYDVKM, per germline. The V end lost 6 bases, the J end lost 7 bases, and 10 bases lay between the germline ends. CDR3: CASRGATNSPLHF. In DNA, the CDR3 is TGTGCCAGCAGGGGGGCGACCAATTCACCCCTCCACTTT.

The chain couples TRBV4-2 to TRBJ2-3; 11 nucleotides line up with TRBD2. The V and J ends lost 3 bases and 1 base, in that order; junction bases with no gene match: 24. CDR1 is LGHNA and CDR2 is YNFKEQ in the germline V gene. CDR3 length: 23 amino acids. CDR3 DNA: TGTGCCAGCAGCCAGAGTCACCAGCCCTACGGGTTAGCGGGAGGGCCAGGCACAGATACGCAGTATTTT. This sequence encodes CASSQSHQPYGLAGGPGTDTQYF.

The rearrangement joins TRBV19 to TRBJ2-3; the D gene is possibly TRBD1 (6 bases). This CDR3 comprises 15 residues. Looked up from germline, CDR1 is LNHDA and CDR2 is SQIVND (reference sequence). Deletions cut 3 bases from V and 4 bases from J, with 14 bases between. CDR3 protein: CASSIKGERADTQYF. The CDR3 nucleotides read TGTGCCAGTAGTATTAAGGGGGAAAGGGCAGATACGCAGTATTTT.

The chain has TRBV6-1 and TRBJ1-4; D remains unclear. V lost 0 bases, J lost 2 bases, and 7 bases lay in between. Germline CDR1 and CDR2: MNHNS and SASEGT. The CDR3 runs 15 residues. CDR3 residues: CASSEASGTNEKLFF. CDR3 in DNA: TGTGCCAGCAGTGAAGCGTCCGGGACTAATGAAAAACTGTTTTTT.

V usage is TRBV12-3 or TRBV12-4 and J usage is TRBJ1-1; D gene uncertain. The CDR3 loop spans 13 amino acids. The V end was cut by 2 bases, the J end by 5 bases, with 9 bases between. The CDR3 sequence: CASSLSWETEAFF. The CDR3 DNA is TGTGCCAGCAGTTTATCTTGGGAGACTGAAGCTTTCTTT.

The rearrangement links TRBV29-1 to TRBJ2-2; TRBD2 matches 11 bases. V shed 8 bases, J shed 8 bases, and the junction held 16 bases outside the gene matches. This CDR3 is built from 16 residues. Germline CDR1 reads SQVTM; CDR2 reads ANQGSEA. The CDR3 loop is CSSTPPTSGRRGELFF. The CDR3 DNA reads as TGCAGCTCGACCCCCCCAACTAGCGGGAGACGAGGGGAGCTGTTTTTT.

The chain is built from TRBV5-6 and TRBJ1-2; maybe TRBD1 (5 bases). Germline CDR1 SGHDT, CDR2 YYEEEE. The CDR3 is 15 residues long. Trimming removed 4 bases at V and 8 bases at J, with 21 bases between. In DNA form, the CDR3 reads TGTGCCAGCAGCGTCCCGGACACTTACAGGTCGGGCTACACCTTC. It specifies CASSVPDTYRSGYTF.

The DNA for the CDR3 is TGCAGCGTTGGGGGACAGGTCTATGGCTACACCTTC. As protein: CSVGGQVYGYTF. V usage is TRBV29-1 and J usage is TRBJ1-2; 8 positions agree with TRBD1. Losses at the gene ends were 4 bases for V and 4 bases for J; bases not matched to a gene: 2. This CDR3 spans 12 amino acids. Germline assignment: CDR1 SQVTM and CDR2 ANQGSEA.

This sequence joins TRBV18 and TRBJ2-2, with D maybe TRBD2 (6 bases). Looked up from germline, CDR1 is KGHSH and CDR2 is LQKENI. V dropped 4 bases and J dropped 1 base, with 19 bases sitting between them. This CDR3 is 18 amino acids long. The DNA for the CDR3 is TGTGCCAGCTCACTAACGCCTTGGCGGGACCAGAACACCGGGGAGCTGTTTTTT. Residues: CASSLTPWRDQNTGELFF.

With regard to this clone: At one end the junction does not follow the germline gene, possibly because of a read error. This chain links TRBV7-7 with TRBJ2-1, with D perhaps matching TRBD2 (5 bases). The germline gives CDR1 SSHAT, CDR2 FNYEAQ (reference sequence). The CDR3 loop spans 15 amino acids. The CDR3 spells CASSLSGVGDNEQFF. The CDR3 nucleotides are TGTGCTAGCAGCTTAAGTGGGGTCGGGGACAATGAGCAGTTCTTC.

The chain is built from TRBV4-1 and TRBJ1-4; possibly TRBD1 for D (6 bases). Per germline, CDR1 MGHRA and CDR2 YSYEKL. V lost 2 bases and J lost 5, with 12 bases in between. The CDR3 has 15 amino acids. This CDR3 is CASSQMTGVNEKLFF. Written as DNA, the CDR3 is TGCGCCAGCAGCCAAATGACAGGAGTAAATGAAAAACTGTTTTTT.

J is TRBJ2-2 and V is TRBV7-3, with 10 bases matching TRBD2. There are 16 residues in the CDR3. Germline CDR1 SGHTA, CDR2 FQGTGA. Trimming took 2 bases from V and 5 from J; bases not matched to a gene: 5. The CDR3 region is CASSLGLLAGTGELFF. CDR3 in DNA: TGTGCCAGCAGCTTAGGCTTACTAGCGGGGACCGGGGAGCTGTTTTTT. The entire variable domain, with the rest obtained from reference TRBV7-3 and TRBJ2-2, is as follows: GAGVSQTPSNKVTEKGKYVELRCDPISGHTALYWYRQSLGQGPEFLIYFQGTGAADDSGLPNDRFFAVRPEGSVSTLKIQRTERGDSAVYLCASSLGLLAGTGELFFGEGSRLTVL.

The chain employs TRBV20-1 and TRBJ1-6, with TRBD1 identical over 9 bases. The germline V gene encodes CDR1 DFQATT and CDR2 SNEGSKA (reference sequence). J was trimmed by 9 bases and V by 3 bases; bases with no gene match: 9. The CDR3 runs to 15 residues. The CDR3 reads CSASTRTGVSSPLHF. CDR3 nucleotide sequence: TGCAGTGCTAGTACCCGGACAGGGGTGAGTTCACCCCTCCACTTT.

The rearrangement uses TRBV11-1 and TRBJ1-2; weak D call: TRBD1 (5 bases). V was clipped by 3 bases and J by 3 bases, with 8 bases between them. The CDR3 is 13 residues long. The germline V gene encodes CDR1 SGHAT and CDR2 FQDESV (reference sequence). The CDR3 DNA reads TGTGCCAGCAGCTTGGGGGAGGACTATGGCTACACCTTC. Its translation: CASSLGEDYGYTF. The complete variable domain, with remaining parts taken from reference TRBV11-1 and TRBJ1-2, reads EAEVAQSPRYKITEKSQAVAFWCDPISGHATLYWYRQILGQGPELLVQFQDESVVDDSQLPKDRFSAERLKGVDSTLKIQPAELGDSAMYLCASSLGEDYGYTFGSGTRLTVV.

This clone came up a few times. This rearrangement joins TRBV2 to TRBJ2-7; 8 bases map to TRBD1. J lost 6 bases, V lost 2 bases, and 6 bases had no gene match. The CDR3 extends over 14 amino acids. Germline loops: CDR1 SNHLY, CDR2 FYNNEI. CDR3 protein: CASSERGQVGEQYF. The CDR3 nucleotides are TGTGCCAGCAGTGAAAGGGGACAGGTGGGCGAGCAGTACTTC.

V gene TRBV6-1 combines with J gene TRBJ1-1; a possible D gene is TRBD1 (6 bases). The V and J ends lost 3 bases and 3 bases respectively, with 8 bases between them. The CDR3 has 13 amino acids. Germline V lookup: CDR1 MNHNS, CDR2 SASEGT. In DNA form, the CDR3 reads TGTGCCAGCAGTGAGGCAGGGGACACTGAAGCTTTCTTT. Translated: CASSEAGDTEAFF.

The rearrangement joins TRBV5-1 to TRBJ2-2; possible D gene TRBD2, 5 bases. This CDR3 region has 16 residues. Germline V gene sequence: CDR1 SGHRS, CDR2 YFSETQ. Deletions cut 6 bases from V and 0 bases from J, with 15 bases between. DNA for the CDR3: TGCGCCAGCATTTCCGGAGCGGCCCCGAACACCGGGGAGCTGTTTTTT. Its protein is CASISGAAPNTGELFF.

V and J are TRBV7-8 and TRBJ1-2; TRBD1 agrees at 9 bases. J lost 7 bases, V lost 6 bases, and 9 bases had no gene match. Germline CDR1 and CDR2: SGHVS and FQNEAQ. The CDR3 consists of 14 residues. DNA for the CDR3: TGTGCCAGCAGTCCTGGACAGGGGAGGGGTGGCTACACCTTC. Translating gives CASSPGQGRGGYTF.

The rearrangement uses TRBV3-1 (or the pseudogene TRBV3-2) and TRBJ2-1, with 10 bases that match TRBD2. J was trimmed by 4 bases and V by 4 bases; bases with no gene match: 13. This CDR3 has 18 residues. Germline CDR1 LGHDT, CDR2 YNNKEL (reference sequence). CDR3 amino acids: CASSRPRGAGGVYNEQFF. The CDR3 DNA follows: TGTGCCAGCAGCCGGCCCCGGGGAGCGGGAGGGGTATACAATGAGCAGTTCTTC.

This chain links TRBV5-4 with TRBJ2-3; a possible D gene is TRBD1 (5 bases). CDR1 is SGHNT, CDR2 YYREEE, per germline (reference sequence). Trimming cost V 4 bases and J 3 bases, with 12 bases left between them. CDR3 length: 14 amino acids. CDR3 residues: CASSPQGVTDTQYF. CDR3 nucleotides: TGTGCCAGCAGCCCTCAAGGGGTTACAGATACGCAGTATTTT.

The rearrangement joins TRBV5-1 to TRBJ2-1; no clear D gene. Trimming stripped 1 base from V and 8 bases from J, with 10 bases between. Per the germline V gene, CDR1 is SGHRS and CDR2 is YFSETQ. The CDR3 is 13 amino acids. The CDR3 nucleotides read TGCGCCAGCAGCTTGAGCCCTTTGGATGAGCAGTTCTTC. Its protein product is CASSLSPLDEQFF.

The chain has TRBV5-5 and TRBJ1-6, with D unresolved. The germline V and J ends were trimmed by 6 bases and 4 bases, with 11 bases remaining between them. The CDR3 contains 14 residues. In germline, CDR1 is SGHKS, CDR2 YYEKEE (reference sequence). CDR3 protein: CASTGASYNSPLHF. The CDR3 coding sequence is TGTGCCAGCACGGGAGCCTCATATAATTCACCCCTCCACTTT.

The chain recombines TRBV7-2 with TRBJ2-1, with 9 bases matching TRBD2. Germline lookup yields CDR1 SGHTA and CDR2 FQGNSA. V was pared by 5 bases and J by 4 bases, with 6 bases of the junction left unmatched. The CDR3 is made up of 15 amino acids. The CDR3 DNA sequence: TGTGCCAGCAGCGGGAGGACTAGCGATTACAATGAGCAGTTCTTC. Protein: CASSGRTSDYNEQFF.

The rearrangement links TRBV7-8 to TRBJ2-1, with D perhaps matching TRBD1 (5 bases). Looked up from germline, CDR1 is SGHVS and CDR2 is FQNEAQ. Trimming stripped 2 bases from V and 8 bases from J, with 19 bases between. The CDR3 runs 16 residues. CDR3 DNA sequence: TGTGCCAGCAGCTTACCCCCTAGGGGTTCTGGGCATGAGCAGTTCTTC. Its protein product is CASSLPPRGSGHEQFF.

This clone was found a few times. The CDR3 loop is CASSRGWGNQPQHF. In nucleotides, the CDR3 is TGTGCCAGTTCGAGAGGATGGGGCAATCAGCCCCAGCATTTT. The chain couples TRBV19 to TRBJ1-5; D unclear. Deletions cut 8 bases from V and 2 bases from J, with 13 bases between. Germline assignment: CDR1 LNHDA and CDR2 SQIVND (reference sequence). The CDR3 totals 14 residues.